The 30 T cell receptor beta chains given below trace back to one sample, sequenced in a study of T cell clonality in common variable immunodeficiency. Study outcomes and limitations: Common variable immunodeficiency TCR beta sequences reportedly had fewer deletions and N-nucleotide insertions.

For these receptors, no antigen is known. TCRdb's table, derived via immunoSEQ multiplex PCR, lists solely in-frame clones and lacks some. The repertoire has about 34,000 clones, none seen only once; the ten largest take around 27%. The specimen was peripheral blood mononuclear cells. These receptors were taken from a human donor with common variable immunodeficiency.

About this clone: The CDR3 end is not reached by the read, which stops 3 residues before it; the germline J gene fills it in. This sample also contains other DNA sequences that code for the same CDR3. V and J are TRBV5-1 and TRBJ2-1; TRBD2 is a possible D gene (5 bases). V lost 4 bases, J lost 5 bases, and 10 bases lay in between. The CDR3 covers 13 residues. The germline gives CDR1 SGHRS, CDR2 YFSETQ. CDR3 bases read: TGCGCCAGCAGCCTGCGGGTGGACAATGAG. Protein: CASSLRVDNE. The CDR3 reads in full as CASSLRVDNEQFF.

This clone appeared many times. CDR3 protein: CASSSQGAQGYTF. The part of the CDR3 DNA that was read is TGTGCCAGCAGCTCACAGGGGGCGCAAGGC. The chain joins TRBV7-9 to TRBJ1-2; 9 positions agree with TRBD1. The read gets to within 3 residues of the CDR3 end, and the germline J gene fills in the rest. CDR1 and CDR2 (germline): SEHNR, FQNEAQ (reference sequence). The CDR3 is made up of 13 amino acids.

As for this clone: The read finishes 3 residues shy of the CDR3 end, and the germline J gene is used to complete it. V usage is TRBV19 and J usage is TRBJ2-7; D unresolved. CDR1 and CDR2 from the germline V gene are LNHDA and SQIVND (reference sequence). Trimming stripped 3 bases from V and 0 bases from J, with 12 bases between. This CDR3 contains 15 residues. CDR3 in amino acids: CASSMYAGSSYEQYF. Partial CDR3 DNA: TGTGCCAGTAGTATGTACGCCGGGTCCTCCTACGAG. Full variable domain (rest looked up from reference TRBV19 and TRBJ2-7): DGGITQSPKYLFRKEGQNVTLSCEQNLNHDAMYWYRQDPGQGLRLIYYSQIVNDFQKGDIAEGYSVSREKKESFPLTVTSAQKNPTAFYLCASSMYAGSSYEQYFGPGTRLTVT.

In its sample, this clone was seen a few times. The sequence runs out 3 residues before the end of the CDR3; the remainder is reconstructed from the germline J gene. V usage is TRBV19 and J usage is TRBJ1-5; TRBD1 matches at 9 bases. Germline V lookup: CDR1 LNHDA, CDR2 SQIVND (reference sequence). This CDR3 has 17 residues. Trimming removed 5 bases from V and 1 base from J; junction bases left unmatched: 9. The CDR3 protein is CASSVGTGMGSNQPQHF. Partial CDR3 DNA: TGTGCCAGTAGTGTGGGGACAGGGATGGGGAGCAATCAGCCC.

This clone has a handful of counts. With the read ending 3 residues before the CDR3 end, the germline J gene is used to fill in that end. This chain uses TRBV20-1 with TRBJ1-3, with TRBD1 identical over 8 bases. V was clipped by 2 bases and J by 3 bases; unmatched bases: 3. Germline values: CDR1 DFQATT, CDR2 SNEGSKA (reference sequence). This CDR3 is built from 14 residues. The CDR3 DNA, read in part, is TGCAGTGCTAGAATGACAGGGGATGGAAACACC. As protein: CSARMTGDGNT. In full, the CDR3 reads CSARMTGDGNTIYF.

Remarks on this clone: The read finishes 3 residues shy of the CDR3 end, and the germline J gene is used to complete it. The chain links TRBV11-2 to TRBJ2-7; 8 bases align to TRBD2. In germline, CDR1 is SGHAT, CDR2 FQNNGV. The CDR3 is 13 amino acids. V was pared by 2 bases and J by 5 bases, with 2 bases of the junction left unmatched. Incomplete CDR3 DNA: TGTGCCAGCAGCTTATCGGGGGGGAACGAG. Protein sequence: CASSLSGGNE. The full-length CDR3 reads as CASSLSGGNEQYF.

This clone was counted between two and nine times. Sequencing ends 3 residues short of the CDR3 end; the germline J gene provides the rest. The genes are TRBV18 and TRBJ2-7, with unresolved D. CDR1 and CDR2 (germline): KGHSH, LQKENI. V lost 5 bases, J lost 3 bases, and 11 bases lay in between. The CDR3 spans 13 residues. Partial CDR3 DNA: TGTGCCAGCTCATCACTCCCTTTCTACGAG. It translates to CASSSLPFYE. The full CDR3 protein reads CASSSLPFYEQYF.

As regards this clone: The CDR3 goes on 3 residues after the read ends, and that part is filled in from the germline J gene. V gene TRBV7-9 combines with J gene TRBJ2-2; D gene unclear. Per the germline V gene, CDR1 is SEHNR and CDR2 is FQNEAQ (reference sequence). The CDR3 covers 13 residues. V was trimmed by 3 bases and J by 4 bases, leaving 6 bases between them. CDR3 sequence reads: CASSFKITGELFF. The sequenced CDR3 bases are TGTGCCAGCAGCTTTAAAATCACCGGGGAG.

Remarks on this clone: The CDR3 end is not reached by the read, which stops 3 residues before it; the germline J gene fills it in. The V call is TRBV2, the J call TRBJ2-7; D is ambiguous. Looked up from germline, CDR1 is SNHLY and CDR2 is FYNNEI. The CDR3 contains 11 residues. Between the trimmed V and J ends, which lost 6 bases and 3 bases, there was a span of 6 bases. CDR3 DNA, as far as it was read: TGTGCCAGCAGCGATAGCTACGAG. Amino acid sequence: CASSDSYE. In full, the CDR3 is CASSDSYEQYF.

This clone was observed a handful of times. The read gets to within 3 residues of the CDR3 end, and the germline J gene fills in the rest. This rearrangement joins TRBV7-8 to TRBJ2-1; TRBD2 agrees at 8 bases. CDR1 and CDR2 (germline): SGHVS, FQNEAQ. CDR3 length: 15 amino acids. J lost 9 bases, V lost 1 base, and 8 bases had no gene match. The DNA read from the CDR3 is TGTGCCAGCAGCTTAGGCGGGAGGCCTCGAGGTGAG. It codes for CASSLGGRPRGE. The CDR3 as a whole reads CASSLGGRPRGEQFF.

This clone was detected a few times. The read halts 3 residues ahead of the CDR3 end, with the missing end drawn from the germline J gene. The V call is TRBV2, the J call TRBJ2-2; tentatively, D is TRBD1 (5 bases). CDR3 length: 16 amino acids. The germline V gene has CDR1 SNHLY and CDR2 FYNNEI. Deletions cut 2 bases from V and 0 bases from J, with 10 bases between. The CDR3 loop is CASSEQGVANTGELFF. The DNA read from the CDR3 is TGTGCCAGCAGTGAACAGGGTGTAGCGAACACCGGGGAG.

Comments on this clone: The read is 3 residues too short to cover the CDR3 end, so that end is filled in from the germline J gene. The chain has TRBV5-1 and TRBJ2-7; 7 nucleotides match TRBD2. CDR1 is SGHRS and CDR2 is YFSETQ in the germline V gene. The V gene end was trimmed by 4 bases and the J gene end by 5 bases; junction bases not matched to a gene: 9. The CDR3 contains 14 residues. CDR3 bases read: TGCGCCAGCAGCATGGCCCAGGCGGGAGACGAG. Its protein is CASSMAQAGDE. The whole CDR3 region reads CASSMAQAGDEQYF.

Remarks on this clone: The CDR3 end lies 3 residues beyond the end of the read and is filled in from the germline J gene. The rearrangement uses TRBV29-1 and TRBJ1-2; D possibly corresponds to TRBD1 (5 bases). Germline assignment: CDR1 SQVTM and CDR2 ANQGSEA. The CDR3 runs to 13 residues. V shed 2 bases and J shed 4 bases, with 11 bases lying between them. Partial CDR3 DNA: TGCAGCGTTGAATGGGCACAGGTCTATGGC. It translates to CSVEWAQVYG. The CDR3, in full, reads CSVEWAQVYGYTF.

The sample holds many counts of this clone. The DNA ends 3 residues before the CDR3 does, and the rest of the CDR3 is filled in from the germline J gene. The chain carries TRBV28 and TRBJ2-2, with 9 bases identical to TRBD2. The germline V gene has CDR1 MDHEN and CDR2 SYDVKM. CDR3 size: 18 residues. J was trimmed by 2 bases and V by 3 bases; bases with no gene match: 10. The CDR3 sequence is CASSFPGLALVNTGELFF. The covered CDR3 bases are TGTGCCAGCAGTTTCCCGGGACTAGCCTTGGTCAACACCGGGGAG.

This clone was seen more than once but under ten times. The read falls 3 residues short of the CDR3 end, and the missing part is taken from the germline J gene. The chain joins TRBV6-2 or TRBV6-3 to TRBJ2-1; D gene unclear. Germline V gene data show CDR1 as MNHEY and CDR2 as SVGEGT. V shed 6 bases and J shed 7 bases, with 7 bases lying between them. This CDR3 has 11 residues. Partial CDR3 DNA: TGTGCCAGCAGGCAAGCAAATGAG. It is translated as CASRQANE. The full CDR3 is CASRQANEQFF.

As concerns this clone: The missing CDR3 end, 3 residues past where the read stops, is filled in from the germline J gene. The rearrangement uses TRBV2 and TRBJ2-1, with D possibly TRBD2 on 7 matching bases. The CDR3 totals 13 residues. Germline V CDR1 and CDR2: SNHLY, FYNNEI. V lost 5 bases and J 8 bases, leaving 13 bases between the germline ends. The sequenced CDR3 bases are TGTGCCAGCAGTCCAAGGGGGGGGGATGAG. Its translation is CASSPRGGDE. The CDR3 in its entirety is CASSPRGGDEQFF.

Note on this clone: The read finishes 3 residues shy of the CDR3 end, and the germline J gene is used to complete it. The chain combines TRBV7-6 with TRBJ2-7, with 12 positions matching TRBD2. V lost 5 bases, J lost 6 bases, and 5 bases stayed unmatched. CDR1 is SGHVS, CDR2 FNYEAQ, per germline. CDR3 length: 14 amino acids. CDR3 residues: CASSTTSGSVEQYF. CDR3 DNA (partial): TGTGCCAGCAGCACGACTAGCGGGAGTGTCGAG. The full variable domain, completed using reference TRBV7-6 and TRBJ2-7, is GAGVSQSPRYKVTKRGQDVALRCDPISGHVSLYWYRQALGQGPEFLTYFNYEAQQDKSGLPNDRFSAERPEGSISTLTIQRTEQRDSAMYRCASSTTSGSVEQYFGPGTRLTVT.

This clone has just a few counts. The CDR3 goes on 3 residues after the read ends, and that part is filled in from the germline J gene. The chain links TRBV19 to TRBJ1-1, with a tentative D call TRBD1 (5 bases). This CDR3 has 15 residues. Germline V gives CDR1 LNHDA, CDR2 SQIVND (reference sequence). The V and J ends lost 1 base and 5 bases respectively, with 14 bases between them. CDR3 DNA, as far as it was read: TGTGCCAGTAGTATAGCTGGGGGGACCTCAACTGAA. Translated: CASSIAGGTSTE. The complete CDR3 reads CASSIAGGTSTEAFF.

There are a few counts of this clone. Read coverage stops 3 residues before the CDR3 terminus; the germline J gene supplies the remainder. The genes are TRBV5-1 and TRBJ1-5; TRBD1 is a possible D gene (6 bases). CDR3 size: 17 residues. Trimming shortened V by 7 bases and J by 0 bases, and 20 bases separated the two germline ends. The germline CDR1 and CDR2 sequences are SGHRS and YFSETQ. The DNA read from the CDR3 is TGCGCCAGCCACAGGGCCGGGGCGGAATATAGCAATCAGCCC. Its translation is CASHRAGAEYSNQP. In full, the CDR3 is CASHRAGAEYSNQPQHF.

This clone was picked up many times. The CDR3 extends 3 residues past the end of the read, so its final part is completed from the germline J gene. The gene calls are TRBV20-1 and TRBJ2-7; 9 bases match TRBD2. Germline V lookup: CDR1 DFQATT, CDR2 SNEGSKA (reference sequence). V gave up 1 base and J gave up 3 bases; unmatched junction bases: 4. The length of the CDR3 is 14 residues. CDR3 DNA, as far as it was read: TGCAGTGCTAGAGTCGATAGCGGGAGCTACGAG. This encodes CSARVDSGSYE. The entire CDR3 sequence reads CSARVDSGSYEQYF.

This clone was found a few times. The CDR3 sequence: CASSRITDTQYF. Partial CDR3 DNA: TGTGCCAGCAGCCGTATCACAGATACG. V is TRBV7-2 and J is TRBJ2-3; no clear D. The CDR3 end is not reached by the read, which stops 3 residues before it; the germline J gene fills it in. There are 12 residues in the CDR3. V lost 5 bases to trimming and J lost 2 bases, with 5 bases between them. The germline CDR1 and CDR2 sequences are SGHTA and FQGNSA.

This clone was seen many times. The read halts 3 residues ahead of the CDR3 end, with the missing end drawn from the germline J gene. The rearrangement joins TRBV18 to TRBJ1-1, with a weak D call TRBD1 (5 bases). Per the germline V gene, CDR1 is KGHSH and CDR2 is LQKENI. V was pared by 2 bases and J by 3 bases, with 16 bases between. This CDR3 is 16 amino acids long. CDR3 bases read: TGTGCCAGCTCACCAATTTGGGGCTCTTCAGACACTGAA. It yields the protein CASSPIWGSSDTE. The full CDR3 is CASSPIWGSSDTEAFF.

With respect to this clone: The CDR3 end lies 3 residues beyond the end of the read and is filled in from the germline J gene. The chain employs TRBV19 and TRBJ1-2; 7 bases are shared with TRBD1. The CDR3 covers 12 residues. Germline-derived CDR1 and CDR2 are LNHDA and SQIVND (reference sequence). Incomplete CDR3 DNA: TGTGCCAGTAGGGCGACAGGGATCGGC. Protein: CASRATGIG. The complete CDR3 reads CASRATGIGYTF.

This clone was recorded at least ten times. The CDR3 goes on 3 residues after the read ends, and that part is filled in from the germline J gene. The rearrangement links TRBV5-1 to TRBJ2-5; 14 nucleotides line up with TRBD2. The CDR3 sequence is 17 residues long. Per the germline V gene, CDR1 is SGHRS and CDR2 is YFSETQ. The V and J ends lost 4 bases and 4 bases, in that order; junction bases with no gene match: 9. The CDR3 spells CASSLTSGRAGGETQYF. The sequenced CDR3 bases are TGCGCCAGCAGCCTGACTAGCGGGAGGGCCGGGGGAGAGACC.

This clone was recorded at least ten times. Read sequence stops 3 residues before the CDR3 end, and the germline J gene provides the missing end. This rearrangement joins TRBV19 to TRBJ2-1, with D possibly matching TRBD2 (6 bases). Looked up from germline, CDR1 is LNHDA and CDR2 is SQIVND (reference sequence). The V end was cut by 5 bases, the J end by 8 bases, with 16 bases between. The CDR3 spans 14 residues. The CDR3 is CASSSGTPSDEQFF. The sequenced CDR3 bases are TGTGCCAGTAGTTCCGGGACTCCGAGCGATGAG.

This clone was seen a handful of times. The CDR3 end lies 3 residues beyond the end of the read and is filled in from the germline J gene. The chain carries TRBV6-1 and TRBJ1-1; D gene ambiguous. V was cut by 4 bases and J by 1 base, with 10 bases left in between. Germline-derived CDR1 and CDR2 are MNHNS and SASEGT. The CDR3 runs to 14 residues. The CDR3 bases that were read are TGTGCCAGCAGTGCGCATCAGGCGAACACTGAA. This translates into CASSAHQANTE. The CDR3 in its entirety is CASSAHQANTEAFF.

In the case of this clone: The read stops 3 residues short of the end of the CDR3; the missing end is completed from the germline J gene. J is TRBJ1-1 and V is TRBV2; 9 positions agree with TRBD1. The CDR3 is 17 residues long. Germline CDR1 SNHLY, CDR2 FYNNEI. Germline trimming cut 6 bases from V and 4 bases from J; bases unmatched to any gene: 15. Incomplete CDR3 DNA: TGTGCCAGCAGCTCCCTCAGTTGGGACAGGGAGGGCACTGAA. It is translated as CASSSLSWDREGTE. In full, the CDR3 is CASSSLSWDREGTEAFF.

This clone was seen repeatedly, ten times or more. The observed sequence ends 3 residues before the CDR3 terminus, with the missing tail filled in from the germline J gene. The chain employs TRBV4-1 and TRBJ2-7, with 7 bases fitting TRBD1. CDR1 and CDR2 (germline): MGHRA, YSYEKL. The CDR3 has 15 residues. Unmatched junction bases numbered 5, after V lost 0 bases and J lost 3 bases. This CDR3 is CASSQEWTGIYEQYF. The sequenced part of the CDR3 DNA is TGCGCCAGCAGCCAAGAATGGACAGGTATCTACGAG.

This clone has more than one count but fewer than ten. From the germline J gene comes the end of the CDR3, since the read stops 3 residues before it. Different DNA sequences within this sample yield the same CDR3. The chain couples TRBV7-9 to TRBJ1-2; D remains unclear. The CDR3 consists of 14 residues. Trimming took 5 bases from V and 4 from J, leaving 14 bases between them. Germline V gene data show CDR1 as SEHNR and CDR2 as FQNEAQ (reference sequence). The CDR3 here is CASSTTGMIYGYTF. The DNA read from the CDR3 is TGTGCCAGCAGCACTACGGGGATGATCTATGGC.

This clone has a count of ten or more. With the read ending 3 residues before the CDR3 end, the germline J gene is used to fill in that end. The rearrangement links TRBV19 to TRBJ2-7; 11 positions agree with TRBD2. V dropped 5 bases and J dropped 4; count of bases not matched to a gene: 7. The CDR3 is 15 residues long. Germline lookup yields CDR1 LNHDA and CDR2 SQIVND (reference sequence). The covered CDR3 bases are TGTGCCAGTAGTCGAGCGGGACTAGCGGAATACGAG. This codes for CASSRAGLAEYE. The CDR3 in its entirety is CASSRAGLAEYEQYF.